This TCR beta chain was found in a study of CD8+CD57+ T cells in acquired aplastic anemia. Whole-study context: Sorted CD4+ and CD8+ cells yielded 3.2 ug of DNA on average.

Per the germline V gene, CDR1 is SQVTM and CDR2 is ANQGSEA. With V trimmed by 7 bases and J by 1 base, 5 bases remained unmatched. This CDR3 region has 14 residues. Patients who underwent sequencing had shown CD8+CD57+ cell expansion by flow cytometry. Both TCR beta VDJ combination and CDR3 sequence profiling were carried out. Genomic DNA was the template for this profiling. TCRdb re-derived calls from the reads in MiXCR, one entry per CDR3 protein. The data show around 500,000 distinct CDR3 sequences, roughly 34% seen once. The receptor was isolated from a human donor with aplastic anemia. Material for sequencing was sorted CD4+, CD8+, or CD8+CD57+ T cells (not recorded which) from PBMCs. The chain uses TRBV29-1 and TRBJ1-1; 11 bases align to TRBD1. CDR3 DNA: TGCAGCGCCGGACAGGGGGCCAGGAACACTGAAGCTTTCTTT. Its protein product is CSAGQGARNTEAFF.